A selection of T cell receptor beta chains follows, all from one sample in a study of T cells in Graves' hyperthyroidism and ophthalmopathy. TCRdb re-called the multiplex PCR reads with MiXCR, one entry per CDR3 protein. The table records hundreds of thousands of distinct CDR3 sequences, 11% to 15% of them present only once. Sample: blood. These receptors were collected from a woman aged 18-35 years with Graves' hyperthyroidism. The CDR3 runs from the conserved cysteine through the conserved F or W. Fields, in order: CDR3 protein, CDR3 DNA, D gene, V gene, J gene, clone size. The D gene is left open where the match is weak. Not all rows give a size; the values are once, few, many and, for expanded clones, a class.

CDR3aa: CASSITRGSSYNSPLRF
CDR3nt: TGTGCCAGCAGTATTACTCGGGGCAGCTCCTATAATTCACCCCTCCGCTTT
d_gene: -
v_gene: TRBV6-1
j_gene: TRBJ1-6
abundance: -

CDR3aa: CASSMGRVGYEQYF
CDR3nt: TGTGCCAGTAGTATGGGCCGCGTTGGGTACGAGCAGTACTTC
d_gene: -
v_gene: TRBV19
j_gene: TRBJ2-7
abundance: many

CDR3aa: CASSPGTIPYNEQFF
CDR3nt: TGTGCCAGCAGTCCCGGGACAATCCCCTACAATGAGCAGTTCTTC
d_gene: -
v_gene: TRBV9
j_gene: TRBJ2-1
abundance: -

CDR3aa: CSVGQGEKLFF
CDR3nt: TGCAGTGTGGGTCAAGGAGAAAAACTGTTTTTT
d_gene: -
v_gene: TRBV20-1
j_gene: TRBJ1-4
abundance: few

CDR3aa: CASSQGRKVYGYTF
CDR3nt: TGTGCCAGCAGCCAGGGACGGAAAGTCTATGGCTACACCTTC
d_gene: -
v_gene: TRBV14
j_gene: TRBJ1-2
abundance: few

CDR3aa: CASSPGYLNEQYF
CDR3nt: TGTGCCAGCAGTCCCGGTTATTTAAACGAGCAGTACTTC
d_gene: -
v_gene: TRBV12-3/TRBV12-4
j_gene: TRBJ2-7
abundance: few

CDR3aa: CASSLVTGFTTDTQYF
CDR3nt: TGCGCCAGCAGCTTGGTGACAGGGTTCACCACAGATACGCAGTATTTT
d_gene: TRBD1
v_gene: TRBV5-1
j_gene: TRBJ2-3
abundance: many

CDR3aa: CASSGNTGELFF
CDR3nt: TGTGCCAGCAGTGGTAACACCGGGGAGCTGTTTTTT
d_gene: -
v_gene: TRBV28
j_gene: TRBJ2-2
abundance: many

CDR3aa: CASSLVDRQADYGYTF
CDR3nt: TGTGCCAGCAGCTTAGTCGACCGACAGGCGGACTATGGCTACACCTTC
d_gene: -
v_gene: TRBV11-2
j_gene: TRBJ1-2
abundance: many

CDR3aa: CASSGGSSYEQYF
CDR3nt: TGTGCCAGCAGTGGGGGCAGTTCCTACGAGCAGTACTTC
d_gene: -
v_gene: TRBV6-1
j_gene: TRBJ2-7
abundance: many

CDR3aa: CATSDLRGDNFQEQFF
CDR3nt: TGTGCCACCAGTGATTTGCGGGGGGACAATTTCCAGGAGCAGTTCTTC
d_gene: -
v_gene: TRBV24-1
j_gene: TRBJ2-1
abundance: -

CDR3aa: CASSQEWEAPIDEQFF
CDR3nt: TGTGCCAGCAGCCAAGAATGGGAGGCCCCCATCGATGAGCAGTTCTTC
d_gene: -
v_gene: TRBV14
j_gene: TRBJ2-1
abundance: many

CDR3aa: CASSLASVLPNTEAFF
CDR3nt: TGTGCCAGCAGCTTAGCGAGCGTCCTACCGAACACTGAAGCTTTCTTT
d_gene: -
v_gene: TRBV7-9
j_gene: TRBJ1-1
abundance: few

CDR3aa: CASSSRTRTYEQYF
CDR3nt: TGTGCCAGCAGCTCACGGACAAGAACCTACGAGCAGTACTTC
d_gene: -
v_gene: TRBV11-3
j_gene: TRBJ2-7
abundance: many

CDR3aa: CAWSGVGTAYQTSYNEQFF
CDR3nt: TGTGCCTGGAGCGGAGTGGGGACTGCCTATCAAACCTCCTACAATGAGCAGTTCTTC
d_gene: -
v_gene: TRBV30
j_gene: TRBJ2-1
abundance: -

CDR3aa: CASSRDSNTEAFF
CDR3nt: TGTGCCAGCAGTCGAGACTCGAACACTGAAGCTTTCTTT
d_gene: -
v_gene: TRBV7-3
j_gene: TRBJ1-1
abundance: many

CDR3aa: CASSPRYTGEPFF
CDR3nt: TGTGCCAGCAGCCCCCGGTACACCGGGGAGCCGTTTTTT
d_gene: -
v_gene: TRBV9
j_gene: TRBJ2-2
abundance: once

CDR3aa: CAAAMTGAKNIQYF
CDR3nt: TGTGCCGCAGCCATGACGGGAGCCAAAAACATTCAGTACTTC
d_gene: -
v_gene: TRBV6-1
j_gene: TRBJ2-4
abundance: -

CDR3aa: CASSYSTGAKNIQYF
CDR3nt: TGTGCCAGCAGTTACTCGACAGGGGCCAAAAACATTCAGTACTTC
d_gene: TRBD1
v_gene: TRBV6-5
j_gene: TRBJ2-4
abundance: few